This TCR beta chain was sequenced in a study of T cell responses to AZD1222 COVID-19 vaccine. Study results and limitations: Baseline antibody screening turned up just a handful of seropositive AZD1222 recipients.

This CDR3 has 14 residues. The germline V gene has CDR1 LNHNV and CDR2 YYDKDF (reference sequence). Unmatched junction bases numbered 0, after V lost 1 base and J lost 2 bases. Analysis merged second doses at about 4 or about 12 weeks. The method was immunoSEQ multiplex PCR; TCRdb's version includes in-frame clones alone and lacks a portion of them. The sample yields about 100,000 clones, 90% to 95% seen once. About this clone: The target antigen is unknown. This sample also contains other DNA sequences that code for the same CDR3.

The specimen comprised peripheral blood, sampled 28 days after the second AZD1222 dose. The source of this sequence is an adult who received the AZD1222 COVID-19 vaccine. The chain joins TRBV15 to TRBJ2-7, with TRBD1 matching 9 bases. The CDR3 region has the DNA TGTGCCACCAGCAGAGGACAGGGGGCCTACGAGCAGTACTTC. This translates into CATSRGQGAYEQYF.